Each of the 29 T cell receptor beta chains below was sequenced from the same sample in a study of cytomegalovirus exposure and HLA in healthy donors. Some clones are missing from TCRdb's copy, which holds only in-frame ones; the method was immunoSEQ multiplex PCR. The table shows about 92,000 clones, with 90% to 95% occurring only once. The sequencing input was PBMCs. These receptors all stem from a woman aged 25-40 years in good health and CMV-seropositive.

The genes are TRBV5-1 and TRBJ1-1, with D maybe TRBD1 (6 bases). The CDR3 is 14 residues long. The V and J ends lost 3 bases and 3 bases respectively, with 12 bases between them. CDR1 is SGHRS, CDR2 YFSETQ, per germline. CDR3 residues: CASSSGHPDTEAFF. The CDR3 nucleotides are TGCGCCAGCAGCTCGGGACACCCGGACACTGAAGCTTTCTTT.

The CDR3 coding sequence is TGTGCCAGTAGTCCGGGGTCCGTCACAGATACGCAGTATTTT. Protein product: CASSPGSVTDTQYF. The chain combines TRBV19 with TRBJ2-3; tentatively, D is TRBD2 (5 bases). Between the trimmed V and J ends, which lost 5 bases and 2 bases, there was a span of 11 bases. CDR1 LNHDA and CDR2 SQIVND come from the germline V gene (reference sequence). The CDR3 is 14 amino acids.

The V gene is TRBV19, the J gene TRBJ1-5, with D possibly TRBD1 on 5 matching bases. From germline, CDR1 is LNHDA and CDR2 SQIVND (reference sequence). Trimming removed 7 bases at V and 0 bases at J, with 19 bases between. The CDR3 contains 17 residues. The CDR3 region has the DNA TGTGCCAGTACGGCCCCCGGGGGGTTTAATAGCAATCAGCCCCAGCATTTT. Its protein product is CASTAPGGFNSNQPQHF. Using reference TRBV19 and TRBJ1-5 for the parts outside the CDR3, the full variable domain is DGGITQSPKYLFRKEGQNVTLSCEQNLNHDAMYWYRQDPGQGLRLIYYSQIVNDFQKGDIAEGYSVSREKKESFPLTVTSAQKNPTAFYLCASTAPGGFNSNQPQHFGDGTRLSIL.

The count of this clone is one. This chain connects TRBV30 to TRBJ2-2; D may be TRBD1 (8 bases). Per the germline V gene, CDR1 is GTSNPN and CDR2 is SVGIG (reference sequence). Trimming cost V 5 bases and J 6 bases, with 16 bases left between them. There are 14 residues in the CDR3. The CDR3 loop reads CAWGQGGYSGELFF. CDR3 coding DNA: TGTGCCTGGGGACAGGGAGGGTATTCCGGGGAGCTGTTTTTT.

The rearrangement links TRBV20-1 to TRBJ2-7; 7 bases align to TRBD2. Germline loops: CDR1 DFQATT, CDR2 SNEGSKA (reference sequence). The length of the CDR3 is 11 residues. The junction had 3 bases not matched to a gene; V was cut back by 3 bases and J by 7 bases. CDR3 sequence reads: CSARGGSEQYF. The DNA of the CDR3 is TGCAGTGCTAGGGGGGGGTCGGAGCAGTACTTC.

This clone was seen only a few times. The chain uses TRBV4-2 and TRBJ1-1; the D gene is possibly TRBD1 (6 bases). CDR1 and CDR2 (germline): LGHNA, YNFKEQ. This CDR3 is 13 amino acids long. V was shortened by 4 bases and J by 0 bases, with 6 bases between the two germline ends. CDR3 residues: CASSRTVNTEAFF. The CDR3 DNA is TGTGCCAGCAGCCGGACAGTGAACACTGAAGCTTTCTTT.

The chain carries TRBV30 and TRBJ2-5; tentatively, D is TRBD2 (5 bases). Germline CDR1 GTSNPN, CDR2 SVGIG (reference sequence). The CDR3 has 15 amino acids. V lost 0 bases and J 5 bases, leaving 16 bases between the germline ends. The CDR3 sequence: CAWSVSSPRVETQYF. The CDR3 nucleotides are TGTGCCTGGAGTGTTTCTAGCCCCCGGGTGGAGACCCAGTACTTC. Combining the CDR3 with reference TRBV30 and TRBJ2-5 gives the whole variable domain SQTIHQWPATLVQPVGSPLSLECTVEGTSNPNLYWYRQAAGRGLQLLFYSVGIGQISSEVPQNLSASRPQDRQFILSSKKLLLSDSGFYLCAWSVSSPRVETQYFGPGTRLLVL.

The rearrangement uses TRBV11-2 and TRBJ2-7; tentative D call: TRBD2 (5 bases). CDR1 is SGHAT and CDR2 is FQNNGV in the germline V gene. Trimming shortened V by 5 bases and J by 1 base, and 12 bases separated the two germline ends. This CDR3 region has 14 residues. The CDR3 sequence is CASSPRTRSYEQYF. Here the CDR3 DNA reads TGTGCCAGCAGCCCTCGGACTCGATCCTACGAGCAGTACTTC. Full variable domain (missing parts from reference TRBV11-2 and TRBJ2-7): EAGVAQSPRYKIIEKRQSVAFWCNPISGHATLYWYQQILGQGPKLLIQFQNNGVVDDSQLPKDRFSAERLKGVDSTLKIQPAKLEDSAVYLCASSPRTRSYEQYFGPGTRLTVT.

The chain uses TRBV10-3 and TRBJ2-2, with D perhaps matching TRBD1 (5 bases). The CDR3 covers 15 residues. Per germline, CDR1 ENHRY and CDR2 SYGVKD. Trimming took off 6 bases at V and 2 bases at J, with 13 bases between the two ends. The CDR3 spells CAIRSSDRNTGELFF. The CDR3 DNA reads TGTGCCATCAGGAGTTCTGACAGAAACACCGGGGAGCTGTTTTTT.

The chain carries TRBV30 and TRBJ1-2; D is uncertain. CDR1 is GTSNPN and CDR2 is SVGIG in the germline V gene (reference sequence). V was clipped by 0 bases and J by 8 bases, with 13 bases between them. The CDR3 runs to 13 residues. This CDR3 reads CAWSVVTTGGYTF. DNA of the CDR3: TGTGCCTGGAGTGTCGTGACTACGGGCGGCTACACCTTC.

The J gene is TRBJ2-7, the V gene TRBV29-1; TRBD2 matches 11 bases. The CDR3 runs to 15 residues. The germline gives CDR1 SQVTM, CDR2 ANQGSEA. The junction had 15 bases not matched to a gene; V was cut back by 7 bases and J by 7 bases. The chain's CDR3 is CSAVTSGDLRTEQYF. The CDR3 DNA sequence: TGCAGCGCTGTGACTAGCGGGGATCTACGTACAGAGCAGTACTTC.

The genes are TRBV19 and TRBJ2-3, with 8 bases fitting TRBD1. CDR1 is LNHDA, CDR2 SQIVND, per germline (reference sequence). The CDR3 has 14 amino acids. The junction had 13 bases not matched to a gene; V was cut back by 3 bases and J by 14 bases. This chain's CDR3 is CASSIGRGLRYRYF. DNA for the CDR3: TGTGCCAGTAGTATTGGCAGGGGGCTCAGATACCGGTATTTT.

V and J are TRBV4-1 and TRBJ1-1; D gene uncertain. Germline assignment: CDR1 MGHRA and CDR2 YSYEKL. The CDR3 spans 12 residues. V lost 5 bases and J lost 8, with 12 bases in between. CDR3 bases: TGCGCCAGCAGCTCGGCCGGGTCAGAAGCTTTCTTT. Protein: CASSSAGSEAFF.

This chain links TRBV7-9 with TRBJ1-5, with 8 nucleotides matching TRBD1. V lost 3 bases to trimming and J lost 3 bases; unmatched junction nucleotides: 7. Germline V CDR1 and CDR2: SEHNR, FQNEAQ (reference sequence). CDR3 length equals 16 residues. The CDR3 DNA sequence: TGTGCCAGCAGCTTCGGGACAGGCGGATACAATCAGCCCCAGCATTTT. This translates into CASSFGTGGYNQPQHF.

A few counts support this clone. The chain employs TRBV27 and TRBJ2-5; 13 positions agree with TRBD2. Looked up from germline, CDR1 is MNHEY and CDR2 is SMNVEV (reference sequence). The CDR3 spans 17 residues. J was trimmed by 4 bases and V by 4 bases; bases with no gene match: 9. CDR3 residues: CASSSVSGLAGTETQYF. The CDR3 DNA sequence: TGTGCCAGCAGTTCGGTCTCGGGACTAGCGGGAACAGAGACCCAGTACTTC.

The chain recombines TRBV29-1 with TRBJ2-1; 7 bases match TRBD2. The CDR3 is made up of 13 amino acids. J gave up 3 bases and V 4 bases, and 3 bases lay outside the gene matches. Germline V gene sequence: CDR1 SQVTM, CDR2 ANQGSEA. The CDR3 spells CSVGGLVYNEQFF. The CDR3 region has the DNA TGCAGCGTTGGCGGACTAGTCTACAATGAGCAGTTCTTC.

This clone was seen once. This chain connects TRBV9 to TRBJ1-1; a weak D match, TRBD1 (5 bases). Per germline, CDR1 SGDLS and CDR2 YYNGEE. This CDR3 is built from 14 residues. V shed 0 bases and J shed 0 bases, with 6 bases lying between them. The CDR3 DNA follows: TGTGCCAGCAGCGTAGAGGGGATGAACACTGAAGCTTTCTTT. Encoded protein: CASSVEGMNTEAFF. The full variable domain, its missing parts supplied by reference TRBV9 and TRBJ1-1, is DSGVTQTPKHLITATGQRVTLRCSPRSGDLSVYWYQQSLDQGLQFLIQYYNGEERAKGNILERFSAQQFPDLHSELNLSSLELGDSALYFCASSVEGMNTEAFFGQGTRLTVV.

This clone has a single count. The chain couples TRBV4-3 to TRBJ2-1; 8 bases are shared with TRBD1. The CDR3 runs 17 residues. The V and J ends lost 4 bases and 8 bases, in that order; junction bases with no gene match: 16. CDR1 is LGHNA and CDR2 is YSLEER in the germline V gene. CDR3 sequence reads: CASSPTRDRIGWHEQFF. CDR3 sequence (DNA): TGCGCCAGCAGCCCGACAAGGGACAGGATAGGATGGCATGAGCAGTTCTTC.

The chain employs TRBV7-9 and TRBJ2-3; 13 bases are a match to TRBD2. Germline CDR1 and CDR2: SEHNR and FQNEAQ (reference sequence). Losses at the gene ends were 10 bases for V and 6 bases for J; bases not matched to a gene: 4. The CDR3 is made up of 13 amino acids. The CDR3, as DNA: TGTGCCACCCGGACTAGCGGGAGTGATACGCAGTATTTT. It is translated as CATRTSGSDTQYF.

The sample holds one count of this clone. The rearrangement uses TRBV7-2 and TRBJ1-1; D gene unclear. Trimming pared 2 bases from V and 4 bases from J, leaving 8 bases between. Per germline, CDR1 SGHTA and CDR2 FQGNSA. This CDR3 has 13 residues. CDR3 in amino acids: CASSLTGSTEAFF. DNA of the CDR3: TGTGCCAGCAGCTTAACGGGTTCCACTGAAGCTTTCTTT. Together with reference TRBV7-2 and TRBJ1-1, the CDR3 gives the full variable domain: GAGVSQSPSNKVTEKGKDVELRCDPISGHTALYWYRQSLGQGLEFLIYFQGNSAPDKSGLPSDRFSAERTGGSVSTLTIQRTQQEDSAVYLCASSLTGSTEAFFGQGTRLTVV.

V is TRBV30 and J is TRBJ2-1; D is uncertain. This CDR3 region has 13 residues. Trimming cost V 3 bases and J 0 bases, with 6 bases left between them. Germline V gene data show CDR1 as GTSNPN and CDR2 as SVGIG (reference sequence). CDR3 residues: CAWSLSSYNEQFF. In nucleotides, the CDR3 is TGTGCCTGGAGCCTCTCCTCCTACAATGAGCAGTTCTTC.

This sequence joins TRBV19 and TRBJ1-5; 7 positions match TRBD1. Germline lookup yields CDR1 LNHDA and CDR2 SQIVND (reference sequence). V was pared by 5 bases and J by 7 bases, with 17 bases of the junction left unmatched. The CDR3 runs 17 residues. CDR3 DNA: TGTGCCAGTAGTTACACCGGGACAGCGATTGTTGGGCAGCCCCAGCATTTT. Amino acids: CASSYTGTAIVGQPQHF.

The chain employs TRBV7-9 and TRBJ1-1, with 7 bases that match TRBD1. V trimming: 5 bases; J trimming: 0 bases; junction bases outside the gene matches: 6. The CDR3 is 15 amino acids. Germline V gene lookup returns CDR1 SEHNR and CDR2 FQNEAQ (reference sequence). In nucleotides, the CDR3 is TGTGCCAGCAGCAACCGACAGGGCATGAACACTGAAGCTTTCTTT. Protein: CASSNRQGMNTEAFF.

The CDR3 DNA reads as TGTGCCAGCAGTTTGACAGTACCAAATACCTACACTGAAGCTTTCTTT. Amino acids: CASSLTVPNTYTEAFF. This rearrangement joins TRBV28 to TRBJ1-1, with D possibly TRBD1 on 5 matching bases. Germline loops: CDR1 MDHEN, CDR2 SYDVKM. The CDR3 loop spans 16 amino acids. V lost 3 bases and J lost 3, with 17 bases in between.

This chain joins TRBV30 and TRBJ1-2; 10 nucleotides agree with TRBD1. Germline assignment: CDR1 GTSNPN and CDR2 SVGIG (reference sequence). This CDR3 comprises 14 residues. After removal of 2 bases from V and 4 bases from J, the junction contained 4 bases not matched to a gene. CDR3 DNA sequence: TGTGCCTGGAGTTCGACAGGGGGCTCCTATGGCTACACCTTC. Encoded protein: CAWSSTGGSYGYTF.

This clone was counted a single time. The J gene is TRBJ2-3, the V gene TRBV6-5; a possible D gene is TRBD2 (6 bases). Between the trimmed V and J ends, which lost 2 bases and 10 bases, there was a span of 7 bases. Germline V gene sequence: CDR1 MNHEY, CDR2 SVGAGI. The CDR3 is 11 amino acids. The CDR3 spells CASSYREAQYF. CDR3 sequence (DNA): TGTGCCAGCAGTTACAGGGAGGCGCAGTATTTT.

With regard to this clone: A junction boundary mismatches the germline segment, possibly from a read error. The chain uses TRBV9 and TRBJ2-1; 9 positions agree with TRBD2. CDR3 length: 14 amino acids. The germline CDR1 and CDR2 sequences are SGDLS and YYNGEE. The CDR3 DNA sequence: TGTGCCAGCAGCGTAGAAGATAGCGGGAGCCCCAGTGTCTTC. Translating it yields CASSVEDSGSPSVF.

This rearrangement joins TRBV19 to TRBJ2-1; 11 bases match TRBD2. This CDR3 has 14 residues. V shed 8 bases, J shed 4 bases, and the junction held 4 bases outside the gene matches. Germline V gene lookup returns CDR1 LNHDA and CDR2 SQIVND (reference sequence). The CDR3 sequence: CASSLAGGYNEQFF. The CDR3 DNA sequence: TGTGCCAGTTCGTTAGCGGGAGGGTACAATGAGCAGTTCTTC.

The CDR3 nucleotides read TGTGCCAGCAGCTCACAGACTAGCGGGAGGATGATTGAGCAGTTCTTC. The encoded protein is CASSSQTSGRMIEQFF. This rearrangement joins TRBV7-9 to TRBJ2-1; 13 nucleotides align to TRBD2. The CDR3 length is 16 residues. Trimming took 4 bases from V and 9 from J; bases not matched to a gene: 9. Germline assignment: CDR1 SEHNR and CDR2 FQNEAQ (reference sequence).